The T cell receptor beta chain under discussion was sequenced for a study of T-cell reconstitution after alpha-beta-depleted transplantation in children. There are 16 residues in the CDR3. The ends were cut back, 0 bases at V and 6 bases at J, with 17 bases in the middle. Germline V CDR1 and CDR2: SEHNR, FQNEAQ (reference sequence). Unique molecular identifiers featured in how the TCRbeta library was prepared. TCRdb fed the PCR reads into MiXCR, producing one record per CDR3 protein. Among more than 550,000 distinct CDR3 sequences listed, about 11% were seen once. This clonotype was picked up many times.

The TCR originated in a human donor who donated a stem cell graft to a child with acute myeloid leukemia. This sequence joins TRBV7-9 and TRBJ1-2; D gene uncertain. The input for sequencing was PBMCs from the stem cell graft donor, taken from the stem cell graft. The CDR3 coding sequence is TGTGCCAGCAGCTTAGCGCTTCGGGAAACCGGCAATGGCTACACCTTC. It specifies CASSLALRETGNGYTF.